Described below is a single T cell receptor beta chain sequence and its context. Its antigen remains unidentified. The data are from a study of OX40 agonist ivuxolimab in advanced cancers. Study-level background: Two cutaneous melanoma patients and one hepatocellular carcinoma patient, three in all, had partial responses.

Clones were sequenced by immunoSEQ multiplex PCR, and TCRdb holds only the in-frame ones, with some missing. The sample consists of approximately 74,000 clones, around 85% of them appearing once. Germline loops: CDR1 MNHEY, CDR2 SMNVEV (reference sequence). Trimming took 10 bases from V and 4 from J; bases not matched to a gene: 7. This CDR3 is 14 amino acids long. Findings of the study overall: At 0.1 to 3.0 mg/kg, CD4+ and CD8+ blood T cells expanded clonally by week 6.

This sequence joins TRBV27 and TRBJ1-2; 12 nucleotides line up with TRBD1. Here the sequenced sample was CD4+ or CD8+ T cells sorted from blood, taken in a trial of the OX40 agonist ivuxolimab. The sequence was collected from an adult with an advanced solid tumor such as melanoma, head and neck, liver or kidney cancer. CDR3: CATWGQGAGYGYTF. In DNA form, the CDR3 reads TGTGCCACCTGGGGACAGGGGGCGGGCTATGGCTACACCTTC.